A single sample gave rise to the 19 T cell receptor beta chains below, sequenced in a study of blood T cell repertoires in COVID-19. Method: immunoSEQ multiplex PCR; TCRdb's copy keeps in-frame clones and lacks some. The sample yields over 120,000 clones, around nine tenths seen once. Specimen: peripheral blood. The receptors shown here come from a woman aged 50 to 60 with acute or convalescent COVID-19.

This clone was picked up a small number of times. This sequence joins TRBV11-2 and TRBJ2-5; tentatively, D is TRBD2 (6 bases). Germline CDR1 reads SGHAT; CDR2 reads FQNNGV. Trimming left V 0 bases short and J 5 bases short, with 10 bases between. This CDR3 has 14 amino acids. In DNA form, the CDR3 reads TGTGCCAGCAGCTTAGATCCTAGCGTGGAGACCCAGTACTTC. This gives the protein CASSLDPSVETQYF.

The chain recombines TRBV4-2 with TRBJ2-2, with 11 bases that match TRBD1. The CDR3 spans 17 residues. Germline V lookup: CDR1 LGHNA, CDR2 YNFKEQ. The junction had 9 bases not matched to a gene; V was cut back by 1 base and J by 8 bases. DNA of the CDR3: TGTGCCAGCAGCCAAGCCTCCGGGACAGGGGGTTCGGGGGAGCTGTTTTTT. This sequence encodes CASSQASGTGGSGELFF.

This clone was seen more than once but under ten times. The rearrangement uses TRBV30 and TRBJ1-5, with TRBD1 as a possible D gene (6 bases). Trimming cost V 0 bases and J 7 bases, with 13 bases left between them. The length of the CDR3 is 14 residues. Germline V gene data show CDR1 as GTSNPN and CDR2 as SVGIG (reference sequence). The CDR3 is CAWSVGQGSQPQHF. The CDR3 region has the DNA TGTGCCTGGAGTGTTGGTCAGGGGAGCCAGCCCCAGCATTTT.

This chain connects TRBV21-1 to TRBJ1-5; TRBD1, the table's D call, lacks a check against the DNA. TRBV21-1 is deemed a pseudogene. The CDR3 runs 15 residues. CDR3 residues: CATVGDKILNQPQHF. DNA for the CDR3: TGTGCCACAGTCGGGGACAAAATACTAAATCAGCCCCAGCATTTT.

The chain couples TRBV5-1 to TRBJ2-7; a weak D match, TRBD2 (5 bases). Germline assignment: CDR1 SGHRS and CDR2 YFSETQ. The CDR3 consists of 13 residues. Trimming shortened V by 0 bases and J by 2 bases, and 6 bases separated the two germline ends. Written as DNA, the CDR3 is TGCGCCAGCAGCTTGGGAGGGACCTACGAGCAGTACTTC. Amino acid sequence: CASSLGGTYEQYF.

The V call is TRBV18, the J call TRBJ1-5; D may be TRBD1 (6 bases). With 3 bases removed from V and 1 base from J, the gap between germline ends came to 16 bases. The V gene's germline CDR1 is KGHSH and CDR2 LQKENI. CDR3 length equals 17 residues. The CDR3 is CASSPRPITGSNQPQHF. DNA of the CDR3: TGTGCCAGCTCACCTCGCCCTATTACAGGGAGCAATCAGCCCCAGCATTTT.

The chain employs TRBV4-2 and TRBJ2-2; D perhaps matches TRBD2 (7 bases). Trimming removed 1 base from V and 3 bases from J, with 15 bases in between. This CDR3 has 17 amino acids. Looked up from germline, CDR1 is LGHNA and CDR2 is YNFKEQ. CDR3 coding DNA: TGTGCCAGCAGCCAAGTACGCGGGGGCGCTTACACCGGGGAGCTGTTTTTT. Translating gives CASSQVRGGAYTGELFF.

A word on this clone: Its ends do not fully match the called genes, so a read error is possible. V gene TRBV6-1 combines with J gene TRBJ2-5; no clear D gene. CDR3 length equals 13 residues. Germline V lookup: CDR1 MNHNS, CDR2 SASEGT. This CDR3 is CASREDSRETQYF. Here the CDR3 DNA reads TGTGCCAGCAGGGAAGATAGTCGGGAGACCCAGTACTTC.

The CDR3 DNA sequence: TGTGCCAGCAGCCCGAGCTCTGGAAACACCATATATTTT. Protein sequence: CASSPSSGNTIYF. The genes are TRBV9 and TRBJ1-3; D gene unclear. Germline CDR1 reads SGDLS; CDR2 reads YYNGEE. The CDR3 is made up of 13 amino acids. V lost 4 bases and J lost 0, with 5 bases in between.

The V gene is TRBV4-1, the J gene TRBJ2-7; unclear D gene. V dropped 0 bases and J dropped 3 bases, with 3 bases sitting between them. The CDR3 runs to 12 residues. Per the germline V gene, CDR1 is MGHRA and CDR2 is YSYEKL. This CDR3 reads CASSQDSYEQYF. Here the CDR3 DNA reads TGCGCCAGCAGCCAAGACAGCTACGAGCAGTACTTC.

The chain links TRBV27 to TRBJ2-7, with 7 bases aligning to TRBD1. The V segment lost 4 bases and the J segment 1 base; nucleotides outside the gene matches: 1. CDR1 is MNHEY and CDR2 is SMNVEV in the germline V gene (reference sequence). The CDR3 is 13 residues long. CDR3 coding DNA: TGTGCCAGCAGTTCCAGGGGGTCCTACGAGCAGTACTTC. It is translated as CASSSRGSYEQYF.

The rearrangement uses TRBV6-5 and TRBJ2-7; 8 bases fit TRBD2. Germline assignment: CDR1 MNHEY and CDR2 SVGAGI. J gave up 2 bases and V 2 bases, and 8 bases lay outside the gene matches. The CDR3 is 16 residues long. Here the CDR3 DNA reads TGTGCCAGCAGTTACGCGGGGGCGGGGGGAGCCTACGAGCAGTACTTC. Amino acid sequence: CASSYAGAGGAYEQYF.

The chain combines TRBV9 with TRBJ1-6; no definite D call. The CDR3 length is 15 residues. The germline V and J ends were trimmed by 4 bases and 8 bases, with 16 bases remaining between them. The V gene's germline CDR1 is SGDLS and CDR2 YYNGEE. CDR3 protein: CASSPGGEADSPLHF. The CDR3 DNA follows: TGTGCCAGCAGCCCCGGCGGGGAGGCCGATTCACCCCTCCACTTT.

The chain is built from TRBV5-1 and TRBJ1-2; D not resolved. Trimming took 2 bases from V and 0 from J, leaving 8 bases between them. Germline values: CDR1 SGHRS, CDR2 YFSETQ. The CDR3 covers 14 residues. CDR3 sequence (DNA): TGCGCCAGCAGCTTAGAGAGTTCTAACTATGGCTACACCTTC. The encoded protein is CASSLESSNYGYTF.

CDR3 loop: CASSLDRAEAFF. The CDR3 DNA reads TGTGCCAGCAGTTTGGACAGGGCAGAAGCTTTCTTT. This chain uses TRBV6-5 with TRBJ1-1; 8 bases map to TRBD1. V was pared by 4 bases and J by 8 bases, with 3 bases of the junction left unmatched. Per germline, CDR1 MNHEY and CDR2 SVGAGI. The length of the CDR3 is 12 residues.

The chain carries TRBV7-3 and TRBJ2-1; the match to TRBD2 covers 13 bases. Germline trimming cut 0 bases from V and 10 bases from J; bases unmatched to any gene: 3. Germline CDR1 reads SGHTA; CDR2 reads FQGTGA. The CDR3 loop spans 15 amino acids. CDR3 coding DNA: TGTGCCAGCAGCTTAACCGGGACTAGCGGGGTAGAGCAGTTCTTC. It is translated as CASSLTGTSGVEQFF. Drawing the rest from reference TRBV7-3 and TRBJ2-1, the complete variable domain is GAGVSQTPSNKVTEKGKYVELRCDPISGHTALYWYRQSLGQGPEFLIYFQGTGAADDSGLPNDRFFAVRPEGSVSTLKIQRTERGDSAVYLCASSLTGTSGVEQFFGPGTRLTVL.

The gene calls are TRBV27 and TRBJ2-7; 11 nucleotides line up with TRBD1. Germline values: CDR1 MNHEY, CDR2 SMNVEV (reference sequence). The length of the CDR3 is 12 residues. Losses at the gene ends were 8 bases for V and 5 bases for J; bases not matched to a gene: 2. CDR3 in DNA: TGTGCCAGCGGGGGACAGGGGGACGAGCAGTACTTC. It specifies CASGGQGDEQYF.

The chain employs TRBV5-4 and TRBJ2-3; tentative D call: TRBD1 (6 bases). The CDR3 consists of 15 residues. Germline assignment: CDR1 SGHNT and CDR2 YYREEE (reference sequence). Trimming pared 0 bases from V and 0 bases from J, leaving 8 bases between. The DNA for the CDR3 is TGTGCCAGCAGCTTGGGGGGGCCTAGCACAGATACGCAGTATTTT. Its protein product is CASSLGGPSTDTQYF.

This chain uses TRBV24-1 with TRBJ2-1; perhaps TRBD2 as D (5 bases). The V end was cut by 4 bases, the J end by 10 bases, with 16 bases between. The CDR3 is 14 amino acids. Germline assignment: CDR1 KGHDR and CDR2 SFDVKD. CDR3 in DNA: TGTGCCACCAGTGACCCCGGCCTAGCCGGAGAGCAGTTCTTC. Protein product: CATSDPGLAGEQFF.